The 3 T cell receptor beta chains listed next were all sequenced from one sample in a study of CD8 T cells in ankylosing spondylitis. Study-level findings and limits: Made up of fewer than ten highly homologous variants, a TCR beta motif appeared characteristic of ankylosing spondylitis blood.

These TCRs' antigens remain unknown. In TCRdb, the 5' RACE reads were re-called with MiXCR into one record per CDR3 protein. Of a few hundred thousand distinct CDR3 sequences listed, approximately 11% are singletons. The sequencing sample was made of blood, either unsorted or a sorted T cell fraction (not recorded which). Every receptor here comes from a male donor with ankylosing spondylitis.

This clonotype appeared many times. The CDR3 sequence is CASSLGSGRNEQFF. CDR3 DNA sequence: TGTGCCAGCAGTCTTGGTAGCGGGAGGAATGAGCAGTTCTTC. V gene TRBV6-2 or TRBV6-3 combines with J gene TRBJ2-1, with 10 nucleotides matching TRBD2. V lost 5 bases and J lost 7; bases outside the gene matches: 5. Germline V gene data show CDR1 as MNHEY and CDR2 as SVGEGT. The CDR3 extends over 14 amino acids.

This clonotype has a handful of counts. The gene calls are TRBV5-6 and TRBJ2-7; 7 nucleotides match TRBD1. CDR1 and CDR2 from the germline V gene are SGHDT and YYEEEE. V shed 0 bases, J shed 1 base, and the junction held 4 bases outside the gene matches. The CDR3 runs 15 residues. CDR3 bases: TGTGCCAGCAGCTTGGCCGGGACAGTTTCCTACGAGCAGTACTTC. Translation gives CASSLAGTVSYEQYF.

This clonotype showed up just a few times. The chain combines TRBV20-1 with TRBJ2-3; D could derive from TRBD1 or TRBD2 (5 bases each). V was shortened by 8 bases and J by 6 bases, with 9 bases between the two germline ends. Germline lookup yields CDR1 DFQATT and CDR2 SNEGSKA (reference sequence). The CDR3 covers 10 residues. This chain's CDR3 is CSLGEDTQYF. CDR3 nucleotide sequence: TGCAGTCTAGGGGAGGATACGCAGTATTTT.